This T cell receptor beta chain was recovered during a study of human T cells and chemical hapten exposure. The overall study: A patient group, mainly female, showed alopecia areata, totalis or universalis.

With respect to this clonotype: Antigen unknown.

Time point given: patch test 2, 6 weeks after DPC sensitization. The sample's treatment: therapeutic diphenylcyclopropenone sensitization with weekly scalp DPC. Whole blood that had not been fractionated was the source of extracted total RNA. Germline V CDR1 and CDR2: DFQATT, SNEGSKA (reference sequence). V was trimmed by 4 bases and J by 8 bases, leaving 15 bases between them. This CDR3 is 13 amino acids long. Study-wide findings and caveats: Those TCRs sitting above 1 in 1000 frequency stayed the same with DPC sensitization.

The study used a library that attached unique molecular identifiers to individual cDNA molecules. TCRdb processed the RACE reads anew with MiXCR; each CDR3 protein has one entry. The repertoire holds approximately 97,000 distinct CDR3 sequences, more than 9.5% seen once, with roughly 3.1% in the top ten. The chain joins TRBV20-1 to TRBJ2-1; D is perhaps TRBD2 (6 bases). This clonotype originated in a woman aged 40 to 50 with alopecia areata. Some clones in this sample may be carry-over from other donors' samples. The input for sequencing was whole blood, taken in connection with sensitization to the hapten diphenylcyclopropenone (DPC). Here the CDR3 reads CSATSDYLDEQFF. The CDR3 DNA follows: TGCAGTGCTACTTCGGACTACCTGGATGAGCAGTTCTTC.